Presented here are 23 T cell receptor beta chains from one specimen sequenced in a study of beta chain features in type 1 diabetes. The whole isolated RNA underwent reverse transcription, so sequencing captured expressed TCRB transcripts. Profiled with immunoSEQ multiplex PCR; TCRdb holds only in-frame clones, not every one. The data contain more than 300,000 clones, roughly 12% of them seen just once; the ten biggest clones take up around 0.015%. The sample was naive CD4+ T cells from blood. Receptor source: a young man in good health.

The V and J genes are TRBV30 and TRBJ1-1; D is unresolved. This CDR3 is 13 amino acids long. Germline V gives CDR1 GTSNPN, CDR2 SVGIG (reference sequence). V was trimmed by 3 bases and J by 2 bases, leaving 10 bases between them. CDR3 residues: CAWSFTANTEAFF. The CDR3 DNA sequence: TGTGCCTGGAGCTTTACAGCTAACACTGAAGCTTTCTTT.

This clone appeared a few times. In DNA form, the CDR3 reads TGCGCCAGCAGCTCGCCGGGACTAGCCACCTACGAGCAGTACTTC. Its translation: CASSSPGLATYEQYF. The chain links TRBV5-1 to TRBJ2-7, with 9 bases fitting TRBD2. V shed 3 bases, J shed 2 bases, and the junction held 6 bases outside the gene matches. Germline CDR1 and CDR2: SGHRS and YFSETQ. The CDR3 has 15 amino acids.

This clone was observed a handful of times. Other nucleotide sequences from this sample produce the same CDR3. The chain couples TRBV18 to TRBJ2-6; no clear D. The CDR3 is 14 residues long. From germline, CDR1 is KGHSH and CDR2 LQKENI. The V end lost 3 bases, the J end lost 0 bases, and 3 bases lay between the germline ends. CDR3 protein: CASSPSSGANVLTF. In DNA, the CDR3 is TGTGCCAGCTCACCCTCCTCTGGGGCCAACGTCCTGACTTTC.

The chain couples TRBV29-1 to TRBJ1-1, with 10 bases that match TRBD1. Germline-derived CDR1 and CDR2 are SQVTM and ANQGSEA. CDR3 length equals 14 residues. V lost 2 bases, J lost 6 bases, and 6 bases stayed unmatched. Here the CDR3 DNA reads TGCAGCGTTGAACCGGGACAGGGGCGCGCTGAAGCTTTCTTT. Its translation: CSVEPGQGRAEAFF.

V and J are TRBV10-3 and TRBJ1-1; TRBD1 is a possible D gene (5 bases). Trimming took 6 bases from V and 1 from J, leaving 12 bases between them. The V gene's germline CDR1 is ENHRY and CDR2 SYGVKD. This CDR3 has 14 amino acids. The CDR3 spells CAIRQGHSNTEAFF. The CDR3 DNA sequence: TGTGCCATCAGGCAAGGACACTCGAACACTGAAGCTTTCTTT.

The rearrangement joins TRBV19 to TRBJ2-7; D perhaps matches TRBD2 (5 bases). This CDR3 region has 17 residues. Trimming removed 5 bases at V and 5 bases at J, with 25 bases between. Germline-derived CDR1 and CDR2 are LNHDA and SQIVND (reference sequence). The CDR3 DNA follows: TGTGCCAGTAGTGCCCCCCGGGCCCCCGAGGGCAGCGACGAGCAGTACTTC. This codes for CASSAPRAPEGSDEQYF.

The V call is TRBV6-5, the J call TRBJ2-7; the D gene is possibly TRBD2 (7 bases). The ends were cut back, 2 bases at V and 5 bases at J, with 10 bases in the middle. The germline CDR1 and CDR2 sequences are MNHEY and SVGAGI. This CDR3 has 13 amino acids. CDR3 in amino acids: CASSYAGADEQYF. The CDR3 DNA sequence: TGTGCCAGCAGTTACGCGGGGGCCGACGAGCAGTACTTC.

The V call is TRBV11-3, the J call TRBJ2-1; 7 nucleotides match TRBD2. This CDR3 is built from 16 residues. Germline CDR1 reads SGHNT; CDR2 reads YENEEA. The V and J ends lost 5 bases and 6 bases, in that order; junction bases with no gene match: 13. CDR3 DNA sequence: TGTGCCAGCAGCCCTAATTTGGGAGGGCCAAGCAATGAGCAGTTCTTC. It encodes CASSPNLGGPSNEQFF.

CDR3 in DNA: TGTGCCAGCAGGATTACAGGGAACACTGAAGCTTTCTTT. Amino acid sequence: CASRITGNTEAFF. This rearrangement joins TRBV6-5 to TRBJ1-1; TRBD1 is a possible D gene (5 bases). Germline-derived CDR1 and CDR2 are MNHEY and SVGAGI. There are 13 residues in the CDR3. Trimming removed 6 bases from V and 1 base from J, with 9 bases in between.

This clone was seen only a few times. The genes are TRBV30 and TRBJ1-1; 9 bases are a match to TRBD1. CDR3 size: 17 residues. The trim removed 2 bases at V and 1 base at J, leaving 11 bases unmatched. The germline V gene has CDR1 GTSNPN and CDR2 SVGIG (reference sequence). The CDR3 nucleotides are TGTGCCTGGAGTTTCTCCGGGACAGGGCTCGCGAACACTGAAGCTTTCTTT. This translates into CAWSFSGTGLANTEAFF.

This rearrangement joins TRBV6-5 to TRBJ2-7; TRBD1 agrees at 9 bases. The length of the CDR3 is 14 residues. The V gene's germline CDR1 is MNHEY and CDR2 SVGAGI. The junction had 5 bases not matched to a gene; V was cut back by 4 bases and J by 4 bases. CDR3 nucleotides: TGTGCCAGCAGTTTCCGGGACAGGGCTTACGAGCAGTACTTC. Protein: CASSFRDRAYEQYF.

The V and J genes are TRBV4-1 and TRBJ1-2; 7 bases align to TRBD1. Trimming cost V 6 bases and J 5 bases; bases outside gene matches: 9. Germline assignment: CDR1 MGHRA and CDR2 YSYEKL. The CDR3 runs 14 residues. The CDR3 loop reads CASRKQGSGYGYTF. The CDR3 DNA reads as TGCGCCAGCAGGAAACAGGGGAGCGGGTATGGCTACACCTTC.

The chain uses TRBV9 and TRBJ2-6; 7 bases fit TRBD1. V gave up 3 bases and J gave up 0 bases; unmatched junction bases: 9. CDR3 size: 18 residues. Per germline, CDR1 SGDLS and CDR2 YYNGEE. The CDR3 region is CASSGRDSRDSGANVLTF. The CDR3 coding sequence is TGTGCCAGCAGCGGTCGGGACAGCCGAGACTCTGGGGCCAACGTCCTGACTTTC.

This sequence joins TRBV30 and TRBJ2-3; 11 bases line up with TRBD1. Germline lookup yields CDR1 GTSNPN and CDR2 SVGIG (reference sequence). Trimming took 7 bases from V and 4 from J; bases not matched to a gene: 7. CDR3 length: 14 residues. CDR3 DNA sequence: TGTGCCTCAGGACAGGGGGCGGTTCCAGATACGCAGTATTTT. This encodes CASGQGAVPDTQYF.

This clone was seen a handful of times. The chain carries TRBV30 and TRBJ1-5; a weak D match, TRBD1 (6 bases). The CDR3 extends over 14 amino acids. The germline gives CDR1 GTSNPN, CDR2 SVGIG (reference sequence). Deletions cut 0 bases from V and 6 bases from J, with 12 bases between. This CDR3 is CAWSVEGGTQPQHF. The CDR3 DNA reads as TGTGCCTGGAGTGTGGAGGGGGGGACTCAGCCCCAGCATTTT.

This chain connects TRBV29-1 to TRBJ1-2; TRBD1 aligns across 7 bases. After removal of 6 bases from V and 0 bases from J, the junction contained 10 bases not matched to a gene. The CDR3 consists of 15 residues. Germline V gives CDR1 SQVTM, CDR2 ANQGSEA. In DNA form, the CDR3 reads TGCAGCGTGGCTGCTAGGGACAGAGCTAACTATGGCTACACCTTC. It encodes CSVAARDRANYGYTF.

The chain employs TRBV7-9 and TRBJ1-5; no definite D call. The CDR3 runs to 16 residues. The germline CDR1 and CDR2 sequences are SEHNR and FQNEAQ (reference sequence). Trimming took off 1 base at V and 6 bases at J, with 16 bases between the two ends. The CDR3 nucleotides read TGTGCCAGCAGCTTAGGGAGCGGGTCCTGGGCTCAGCCCCAGCATTTT. Residues: CASSLGSGSWAQPQHF.

This rearrangement joins TRBV30 to TRBJ1-1; D possibly corresponds to TRBD1 (6 bases). The CDR3 is 13 amino acids. Per germline, CDR1 GTSNPN and CDR2 SVGIG (reference sequence). With 2 bases removed from V and 6 bases from J, the gap between germline ends came to 13 bases. In DNA form, the CDR3 reads TGTGCCTGGAGTACCCGACAGGCAGCTGAAGCTTTCTTT. Amino acid sequence: CAWSTRQAAEAFF. The full variable domain, with the rest looked up from reference TRBV30 and TRBJ1-1, is SQTIHQWPATLVQPVGSPLSLECTVEGTSNPNLYWYRQAAGRGLQLLFYSVGIGQISSEVPQNLSASRPQDRQFILSSKKLLLSDSGFYLCAWSTRQAAEAFFGQGTRLTVV.

This clone has more than one count but fewer than ten. This chain uses TRBV5-1 with TRBJ2-7, with D perhaps matching TRBD2 (6 bases). Germline values: CDR1 SGHRS, CDR2 YFSETQ. This CDR3 region has 16 residues. With 0 bases removed from V and 0 bases from J, the gap between germline ends came to 13 bases. CDR3 DNA sequence: TGCGCCAGCAGCTTGGATCGGGCGGGAACCTCCTACGAGCAGTACTTC. This gives the protein CASSLDRAGTSYEQYF. The variable domain in full, with the rest retrieved from reference TRBV5-1 and TRBJ2-7, is KAGVTQTPRYLIKTRGQQVTLSCSPISGHRSVSWYQQTPGQGLQFLFEYFSETQRNKGNFPGRFSGRQFSNSRSEMNVSTLELGDSALYLCASSLDRAGTSYEQYFGPGTRLTVT.

This clone was observed a handful of times. CDR3 bases: TGTGCCAGCAGCTTAGGATCTTCGGGGGCCCAGTACTTC. This translates into CASSLGSSGAQYF. This sequence joins TRBV7-8 and TRBJ2-5, with D possibly TRBD2 on 6 matching bases. The ends were cut back, 1 base at V and 9 bases at J, with 12 bases in the middle. Germline lookup yields CDR1 SGHVS and CDR2 FQNEAQ. There are 13 residues in the CDR3.

The chain is built from TRBV6-4 and TRBJ1-1; D gene uncertain. The length of the CDR3 is 14 residues. The germline gives CDR1 MRHNA, CDR2 SNTAGT. Trimming left V 7 bases short and J 4 bases short, with 16 bases between. DNA for the CDR3: TGTGCCAGCACTAAATCCCGTTCCCGCACTGAAGCTTTCTTT. It encodes CASTKSRSRTEAFF.

The sample holds a few counts of this clone. The V and J genes are TRBV7-2 and TRBJ1-5, with 7 bases that match TRBD1. After removal of 5 bases from V and 4 bases from J, the junction contained 5 bases not matched to a gene. Germline V gene lookup returns CDR1 SGHTA and CDR2 FQGNSA. CDR3 length: 14 amino acids. CDR3 sequence (DNA): TGTGCCAGCAGCGTAAGACAGGGTAATCAGCCCCAGCATTTT. This codes for CASSVRQGNQPQHF. Variable domain in full (rest from reference TRBV7-2 and TRBJ1-5): GAGVSQSPSNKVTEKGKDVELRCDPISGHTALYWYRQSLGQGLEFLIYFQGNSAPDKSGLPSDRFSAERTGGSVSTLTIQRTQQEDSAVYLCASSVRQGNQPQHFGDGTRLSIL.

The chain is built from TRBV9 and TRBJ2-5, with 8 bases fitting TRBD2. CDR3 length: 15 amino acids. The germline gives CDR1 SGDLS, CDR2 YYNGEE. Losses at the gene ends were 6 bases for V and 5 bases for J; bases not matched to a gene: 12. Written as DNA, the CDR3 is TGTGCCAGCACCACTGTAGCGGGGCCCTGGGAGACCCAGTACTTC. This translates into CASTTVAGPWETQYF.